This entry lists 20 T cell receptor beta chains sequenced from one sample in a study of T cell clones after liver transplantation. Measured with immunoSEQ multiplex PCR; TCRdb has only the in-frame clones, and not every one. This table has about 5,800 clones, just over 30% appearing once. Proliferating CFSE-low MLR cells were sequenced to define alloreactive TCRbeta sequences. These TCRs' antigens remain unknown. Sequencing was done on a sample of CD4+ T cells from cultured PBMCs. The receptors stem from a human patient who received a liver transplant. Some T cells may be the graft donor's.

CDR3 sequence: CASSFRSGGADTQYF. CDR3 DNA: TGTGCCAGCAGCTTTAGGTCAGGGGGCGCAGATACGCAGTATTTT. The chain combines TRBV11-3 with TRBJ2-3; 8 positions match TRBD1. V trimming: 3 bases; J trimming: 4 bases; junction bases outside the gene matches: 6. Germline V gene lookup returns CDR1 SGHNT and CDR2 YENEEA. This CDR3 region has 15 residues.

J is TRBJ2-5 and V is TRBV6-6; TRBD2 might be the D (5 bases). With 5 bases removed from V and 0 bases from J, the gap between germline ends came to 10 bases. Germline V gene lookup returns CDR1 MNHNY and CDR2 SVGAGI (reference sequence). This CDR3 spans 14 amino acids. The CDR3 protein is CASSRDSDQETQYF. CDR3 DNA sequence: TGTGCCAGCAGTCGGGATAGCGACCAAGAGACCCAGTACTTC.

For the CDR3, the DNA is TGTGCCAGCAGGTCCGGGACTAGCGCCACAGATACGCAGTATTTT. It is translated as CASRSGTSATDTQYF. The chain recombines TRBV21-1 with TRBJ2-3; the table names TRBD2, a call not compared with the DNA. TRBV21-1 is a pseudogene. The CDR3 has 15 amino acids.

This clone is judged medium-sized. The rearrangement joins TRBV28 to TRBJ2-7; either TRBD1 or TRBD2 may fit D (5 bases each). The germline V gene encodes CDR1 MDHEN and CDR2 SYDVKM. The V end was cut by 4 bases, the J end by 2 bases, with 18 bases between. CDR3 length: 16 amino acids. CDR3 DNA: TGTGCCAGCAGTTCCCCCCCCAGGGCCGGGACCTACGAGCAGTACTTC. This translates into CASSSPPRAGTYEQYF.

J is TRBJ2-5 and V is TRBV29-1; weak D call: TRBD2 (5 bases). There are 12 residues in the CDR3. Trimming pared 6 bases from V and 3 bases from J, leaving 11 bases between. Germline CDR1 and CDR2: SQVTM and ANQGSEA. The DNA for the CDR3 is TGCAGCGTGCGGTACGGGGAAGAGACCCAGTACTTC. It yields the protein CSVRYGEETQYF. Combining the CDR3 with reference TRBV29-1 and TRBJ2-5 gives the whole variable domain SAVISQKPSRDICQRGTSLTIQCQVDSQVTMMFWYRQQPGQSLTLIATANQGSEATYESGFVIDKFPISRPNLTFSTLTVSNMSPEDSSIYLCSVRYGEETQYFGPGTRLLVL.

The V and J genes are TRBV5-1 and TRBJ1-4; no firm D call. This CDR3 is 15 amino acids long. Germline CDR1 and CDR2: SGHRS and YFSETQ. V dropped 1 base and J dropped 7 bases, with 14 bases sitting between them. CDR3 in DNA: TGCGCCAGCAGCTTGATCGGAGGGTGCGGTGAAAAACTGTTTTTT. Translation gives CASSLIGGCGEKLFF.

The chain combines TRBV6-1 with TRBJ2-7; 7 bases are shared with TRBD1. Germline V CDR1 and CDR2: MNHNS, SASEGT. The ends lost 5 bases at V and 2 bases at J; junction bases unmatched: 3. The CDR3 has 13 amino acids. CDR3 bases: TGTGCCAGCAGTCGGGACAGTACCTACGAGCAGTACTTC. This codes for CASSRDSTYEQYF.

V gene TRBV28 combines with J gene TRBJ2-7, with D perhaps given as TRBD1 or TRBD2 (5 bases each). Trimming removed 4 bases at V and 0 bases at J, with 13 bases between. Germline V gives CDR1 MDHEN, CDR2 SYDVKM. The CDR3 is 15 residues long. This CDR3 is CASSSPGTGSYEQYF. In nucleotides, the CDR3 is TGTGCCAGCAGTTCTCCCGGGACGGGCTCCTACGAGCAGTACTTC.

This chain connects TRBV15 to TRBJ2-3; D is unclear. Germline CDR1 and CDR2: LNHNV and YYDKDF (reference sequence). Trimming left V 8 bases short and J 2 bases short, with 8 bases between. The CDR3 loop spans 12 amino acids. DNA of the CDR3: TGTGCCACCTCCGTCGCCACAGATACGCAGTATTTT. Translation gives CATSVATDTQYF.

This clone ranks as large. J is TRBJ1-1 and V is TRBV28; D not resolved. Germline CDR1 is MDHEN and CDR2 is SYDVKM. The CDR3 sequence is 11 residues long. Trimming shortened V by 2 bases and J by 5 bases, and 3 bases separated the two germline ends. The CDR3 bases are TGTGCCAGCAGTTTAGGTACTGAAGCTTTCTTT. Translated, it gives CASSLGTEAFF.

The V gene is TRBV6-1, the J gene TRBJ2-7; D may be TRBD1 or TRBD2 (5 bases each). The CDR3 extends over 15 amino acids. V was cut by 0 bases and J by 2 bases, with 11 bases left in between. In germline, CDR1 is MNHNS, CDR2 SASEGT. The CDR3 DNA sequence: TGTGCCAGCAGTGAAGCACTGGGGGTGACCTACGAGCAGTACTTC. Its translation is CASSEALGVTYEQYF.

A note on this clone: Likely a read error: the CDR3 ends without its conserved phenylalanine or tryptophan. The chain has TRBV6-5 and TRBJ1-2; D perhaps matches TRBD1 (6 bases). The CDR3 runs 14 residues. V lost 0 bases and J lost 8, with 13 bases in between. Germline V CDR1 and CDR2: MNHEY, SVGAGI. CDR3 DNA: TGTGCCAGCAGTTACTCGGGGGCCTCGGAAGGCTACACCCTC. This translates into CASSYSGASEGYTL.

The V call is TRBV5-1, the J call TRBJ2-1; a weak D match, TRBD1 (5 bases). This CDR3 spans 12 amino acids. With 0 bases removed from V and 15 bases from J, the gap between germline ends came to 13 bases. The germline gives CDR1 SGHRS, CDR2 YFSETQ. The CDR3 bases are TGCGCCAGCAGCTTGGAAGACAGCTCATTGTTCTTC. It specifies CASSLEDSSLFF. The variable domain in full, completed from reference TRBV5-1 and TRBJ2-1, reads KAGVTQTPRYLIKTRGQQVTLSCSPISGHRSVSWYQQTPGQGLQFLFEYFSETQRNKGNFPGRFSGRQFSNSRSEMNVSTLELGDSALYLCASSLEDSSLFFGPGTRLTVL.

A few counts support this clone. The chain carries TRBV5-1 and TRBJ1-1; D gene ambiguous. Per germline, CDR1 SGHRS and CDR2 YFSETQ. The germline V and J ends were trimmed by 4 bases and 7 bases, with 11 bases remaining between them. CDR3 length: 12 residues. The CDR3 is CASSLTSDEAFF. Here the CDR3 DNA reads TGCGCCAGCAGCCTTACATCAGATGAAGCTTTCTTT.

Comment on this clone: Since a much larger clone is just one base distant, this may be a read error. V usage is TRBV28 and J usage is TRBJ2-5; D gene ambiguous. Germline loops: CDR1 MDHEN, CDR2 SYDVKM. This CDR3 has 14 amino acids. The CDR3 here is CARSLSASHETQYF. The DNA of the CDR3 is TGTGCCCGCAGTTTATCCGCGTCGCACGAGACCCAGTACTTC.

This clone turned up a few times. The chain uses TRBV30 and TRBJ1-3; D uncertain. The CDR3 has 13 residues. The germline V gene encodes CDR1 GTSNPN and CDR2 SVGIG (reference sequence). Deletions cut 1 base from V and 4 bases from J, with 8 bases between. The CDR3 DNA reads as TGTGCCTGGAGTGCTGGGCGAGGAAACACCATATATTTT. Translating it yields CAWSAGRGNTIYF.

This chain connects TRBV19 to TRBJ1-4, with 9 bases matching TRBD1. V trimming: 4 bases; J trimming: 0 bases; junction bases outside the gene matches: 9. CDR3 length: 18 amino acids. Germline CDR1 is LNHDA and CDR2 is SQIVND (reference sequence). The CDR3 nucleotides are TGTGCCAGTAGTAGACCCCAGGGACAGGGAGCAACTAATGAAAAACTGTTTTTT. This translates into CASSRPQGQGATNEKLFF.

Details on this clone: One junction end disagrees with the germline gene, perhaps due to a read error. This chain connects TRBV5-4 to TRBJ2-3; TRBD1 is a possible D gene (6 bases). Germline lookup yields CDR1 SGHNT and CDR2 YYREEE (reference sequence). This CDR3 spans 17 amino acids. CDR3 coding DNA: TGCGCCAGCAGCACCCCGCCCCGGGACACAAGCACAGATACGCAGTATTTT. This codes for CASSTPPRDTSTDTQYF.

This chain links TRBV9 with TRBJ2-7; D is perhaps TRBD1 (5 bases). Looked up from germline, CDR1 is SGDLS and CDR2 is YYNGEE. This CDR3 region has 15 residues. The V and J ends lost 0 bases and 4 bases respectively, with 14 bases between them. For the CDR3, the DNA is TGTGCCAGCAGCGTAGGGCACAGGCTAACTTACGAGCAGTACTTC. Its protein product is CASSVGHRLTYEQYF.

This clone qualifies as medium-sized (0.01 to 0.1%). The chain couples TRBV7-6 to TRBJ2-2, with TRBD2 matching over 12 bases. Germline CDR1 is SGHVS and CDR2 is FNYEAQ. Trimming removed 5 bases from V and 2 bases from J; junction bases left unmatched: 9. CDR3 size: 18 residues. The CDR3, as DNA: TGTGCCAGCAGCCCCCAGACTAGCGGGGGACTAAACACCGGGGAGCTGTTTTTT. Translated: CASSPQTSGGLNTGELFF.